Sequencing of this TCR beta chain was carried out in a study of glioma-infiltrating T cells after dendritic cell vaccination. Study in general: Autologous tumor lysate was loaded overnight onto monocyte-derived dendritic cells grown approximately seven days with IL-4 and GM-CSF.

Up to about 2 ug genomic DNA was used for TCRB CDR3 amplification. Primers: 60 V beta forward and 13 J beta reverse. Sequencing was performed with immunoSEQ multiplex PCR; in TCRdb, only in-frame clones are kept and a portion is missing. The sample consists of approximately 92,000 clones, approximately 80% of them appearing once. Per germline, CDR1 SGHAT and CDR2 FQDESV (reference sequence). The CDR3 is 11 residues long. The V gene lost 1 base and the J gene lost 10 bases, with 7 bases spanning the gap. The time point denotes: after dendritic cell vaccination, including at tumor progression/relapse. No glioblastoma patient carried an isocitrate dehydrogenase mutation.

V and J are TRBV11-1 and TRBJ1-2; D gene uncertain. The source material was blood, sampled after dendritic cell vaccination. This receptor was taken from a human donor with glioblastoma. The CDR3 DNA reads TGTGCCAGCAGCTTAGGAGAAGTCTACACCTTC. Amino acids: CASSLGEVYTF.